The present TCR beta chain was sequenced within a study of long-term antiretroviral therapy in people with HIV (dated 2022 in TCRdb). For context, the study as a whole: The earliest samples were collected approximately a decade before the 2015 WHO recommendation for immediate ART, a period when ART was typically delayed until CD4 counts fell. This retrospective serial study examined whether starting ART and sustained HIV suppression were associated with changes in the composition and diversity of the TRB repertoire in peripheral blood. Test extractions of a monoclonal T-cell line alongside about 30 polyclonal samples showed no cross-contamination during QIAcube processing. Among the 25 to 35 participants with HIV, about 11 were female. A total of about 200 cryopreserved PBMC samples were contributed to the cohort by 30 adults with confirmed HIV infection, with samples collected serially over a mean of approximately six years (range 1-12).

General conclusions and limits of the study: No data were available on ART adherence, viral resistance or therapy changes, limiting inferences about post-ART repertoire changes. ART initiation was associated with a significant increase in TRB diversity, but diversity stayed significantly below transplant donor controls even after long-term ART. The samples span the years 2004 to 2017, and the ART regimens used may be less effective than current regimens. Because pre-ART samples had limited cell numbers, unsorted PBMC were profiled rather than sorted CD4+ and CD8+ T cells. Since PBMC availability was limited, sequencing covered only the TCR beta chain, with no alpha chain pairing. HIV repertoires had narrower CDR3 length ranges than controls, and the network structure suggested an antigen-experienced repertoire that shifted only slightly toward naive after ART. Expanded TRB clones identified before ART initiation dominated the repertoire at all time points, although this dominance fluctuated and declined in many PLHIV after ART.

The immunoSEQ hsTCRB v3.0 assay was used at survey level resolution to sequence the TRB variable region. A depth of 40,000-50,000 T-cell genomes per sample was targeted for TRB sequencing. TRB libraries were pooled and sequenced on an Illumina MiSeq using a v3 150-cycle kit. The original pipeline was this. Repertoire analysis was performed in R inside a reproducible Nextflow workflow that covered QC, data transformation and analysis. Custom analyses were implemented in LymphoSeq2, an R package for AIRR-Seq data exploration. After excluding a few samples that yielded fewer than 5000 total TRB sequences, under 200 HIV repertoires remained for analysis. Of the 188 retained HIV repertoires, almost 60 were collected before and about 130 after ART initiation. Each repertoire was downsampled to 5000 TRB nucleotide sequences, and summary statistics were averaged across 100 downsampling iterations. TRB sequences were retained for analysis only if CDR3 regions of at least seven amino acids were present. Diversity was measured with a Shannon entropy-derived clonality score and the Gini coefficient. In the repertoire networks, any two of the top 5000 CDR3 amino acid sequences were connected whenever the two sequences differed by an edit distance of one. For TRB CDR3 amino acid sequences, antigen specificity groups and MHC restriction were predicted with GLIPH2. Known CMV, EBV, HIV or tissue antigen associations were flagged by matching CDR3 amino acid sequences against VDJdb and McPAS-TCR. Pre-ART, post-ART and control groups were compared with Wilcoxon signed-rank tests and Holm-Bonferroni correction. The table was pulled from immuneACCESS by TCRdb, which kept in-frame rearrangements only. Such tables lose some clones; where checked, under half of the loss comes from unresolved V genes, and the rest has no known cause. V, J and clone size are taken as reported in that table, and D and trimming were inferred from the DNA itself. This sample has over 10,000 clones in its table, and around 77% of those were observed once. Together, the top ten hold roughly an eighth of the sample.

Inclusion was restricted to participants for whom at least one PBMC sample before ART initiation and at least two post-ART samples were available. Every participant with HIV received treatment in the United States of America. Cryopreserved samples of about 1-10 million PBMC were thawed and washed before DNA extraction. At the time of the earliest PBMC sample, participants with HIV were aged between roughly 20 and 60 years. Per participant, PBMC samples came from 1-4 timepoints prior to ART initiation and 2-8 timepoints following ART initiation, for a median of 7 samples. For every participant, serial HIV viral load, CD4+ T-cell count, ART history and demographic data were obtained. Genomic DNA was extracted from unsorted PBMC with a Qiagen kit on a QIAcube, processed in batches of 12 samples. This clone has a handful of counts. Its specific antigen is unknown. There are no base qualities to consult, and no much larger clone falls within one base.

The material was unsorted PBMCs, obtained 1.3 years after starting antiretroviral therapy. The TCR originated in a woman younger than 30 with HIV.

DNA sequence: TGTGCCAGCAGCTTGGACAGGGAATTTGATCAGCCCCAGCATTTT. This is translated as CASSLDREFDQPQHF. This receptor chain uses TRBV7-9 and TRBJ1-5, and 8 bases in between align with TRBD1. The CDR3, cysteine through phenylalanine, is 15 amino acids long. Only CDR3 DNA is held: 45 bases, read in frame from base 1. The germline V gene (reference sequence) gives CDR1 as SEHNR and CDR2 as FQNEAQ. The junction shows trimming of 3 bases on V and 5 bases on J, and the gene matches do not reach 6 bases of it.